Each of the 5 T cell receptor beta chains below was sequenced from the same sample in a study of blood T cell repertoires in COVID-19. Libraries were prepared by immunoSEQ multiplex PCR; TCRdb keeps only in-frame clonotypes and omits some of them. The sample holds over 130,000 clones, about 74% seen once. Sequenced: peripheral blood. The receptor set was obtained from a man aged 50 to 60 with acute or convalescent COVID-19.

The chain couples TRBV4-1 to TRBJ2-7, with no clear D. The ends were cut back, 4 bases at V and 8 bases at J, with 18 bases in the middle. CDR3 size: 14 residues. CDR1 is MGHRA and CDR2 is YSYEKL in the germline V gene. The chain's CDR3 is CASSPGGAFTKQYV. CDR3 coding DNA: TGCGCCAGCAGCCCCGGCGGAGCCTTTACGAAGCAGTACGTC.

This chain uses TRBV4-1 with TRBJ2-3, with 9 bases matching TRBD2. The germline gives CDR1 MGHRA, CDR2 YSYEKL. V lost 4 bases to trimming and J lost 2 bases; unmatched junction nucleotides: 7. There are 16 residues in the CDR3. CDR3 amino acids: CASSLLWTSDTDTQYF. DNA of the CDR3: TGCGCCAGCAGCCTCCTTTGGACTAGCGACACAGATACGCAGTATTTT.

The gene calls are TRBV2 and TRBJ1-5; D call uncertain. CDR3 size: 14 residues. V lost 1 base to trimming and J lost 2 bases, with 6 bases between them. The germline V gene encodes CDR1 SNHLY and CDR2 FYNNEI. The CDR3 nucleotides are TGTGCCAGCAGTGAAGGGGGAGGCAATCAGCCCCAGCATTTT. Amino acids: CASSEGGGNQPQHF.

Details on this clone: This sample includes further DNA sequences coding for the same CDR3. The CDR3 spells CASSAAGGPYNEQFF. CDR3 coding DNA: TGTGCCAGCAGTGCGGCGGGGGGCCCCTACAATGAGCAGTTCTTC. The genes are TRBV2 and TRBJ2-1, with TRBD2 matching 8 bases. Per germline, CDR1 SNHLY and CDR2 FYNNEI. J gave up 2 bases and V 4 bases, and 4 bases lay outside the gene matches. CDR3 length equals 15 residues.

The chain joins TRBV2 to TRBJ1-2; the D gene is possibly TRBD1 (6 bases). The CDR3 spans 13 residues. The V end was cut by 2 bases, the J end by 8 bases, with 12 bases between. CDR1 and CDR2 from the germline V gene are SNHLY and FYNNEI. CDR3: CASSEKGGWGYTF. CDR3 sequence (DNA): TGTGCCAGCAGTGAAAAAGGGGGATGGGGCTACACCTTC.